What follows are 5 T cell receptor beta chains derived from one specimen sequenced in a study of identical twins. MiXCR was run by TCRdb on the 5' RACE reads, yielding one entry per CDR3 protein. The sample includes fewer than 550,000 distinct CDR3 sequences, roughly 15% seen only once; the top ten take roughly 0.46%. The sample was also reused in another study, on yellow fever vaccine responses in identical twins.

Sequencing was done on a sample of CD4+ T cells sorted from blood. These TCRs come from a woman under 30 in good health.

This chain connects TRBV29-1 to TRBJ2-3; D tentatively fits TRBD1 or TRBD2 (6 bases each). There are 15 residues in the CDR3. Germline CDR1 is SQVTM and CDR2 is ANQGSEA. The V and J ends lost 1 base and 3 bases respectively, with 14 bases between them. In DNA, the CDR3 is TGCAGCGTTGAAGCATCGGGGGCGCAAACAGATACGCAGTATTTT. The encoded protein is CSVEASGAQTDTQYF.

The chain links TRBV6-6 to TRBJ2-7; possibly TRBD1 for D (5 bases). There are 13 residues in the CDR3. CDR1 and CDR2 from the germline V gene are MNHNY and SVGAGI (reference sequence). Trimming left V 8 bases short and J 2 bases short, with 13 bases between. The CDR3 DNA follows: TGTGCCAGCGGGGCGGACGGTACCTACGAGCAGTACTTC. Its translation is CASGADGTYEQYF.

This clonotype showed up just a few times. The chain has TRBV20-1 and TRBJ2-7; 9 bases align to TRBD1. The CDR3 contains 15 residues. The germline gives CDR1 DFQATT, CDR2 SNEGSKA (reference sequence). Trimming at V came to 1 base and at J to 2 bases, leaving 6 bases not matched to a gene. CDR3 amino acids: CSARAGTGRPYEQYV. CDR3 bases: TGCAGTGCTAGAGCCGGGACAGGGCGCCCCTACGAGCAGTACGTC.

This chain connects TRBV24-1 to TRBJ2-7, with a tentative D call TRBD1 (6 bases). Germline V gene sequence: CDR1 KGHDR, CDR2 SFDVKD. Between the trimmed V and J ends, which lost 8 bases and 9 bases, there was a span of 10 bases. There are 10 residues in the CDR3. The CDR3 sequence is CATTGDWQYV. CDR3 DNA sequence: TGTGCCACCACAGGGGATTGGCAGTACGTC.

In this sample, this clonotype turned up once. The V call is TRBV11-2, the J call TRBJ2-1; D gene unclear. V was pared by 4 bases and J by 0 bases, with 13 bases between. The CDR3 spans 16 residues. CDR1 and CDR2 (germline): SGHAT, FQNNGV. The CDR3: CASSSPGQSSYNEQFF. The CDR3, as DNA: TGTGCCAGCAGCTCACCGGGCCAGAGCTCCTACAATGAGCAGTTCTTC.